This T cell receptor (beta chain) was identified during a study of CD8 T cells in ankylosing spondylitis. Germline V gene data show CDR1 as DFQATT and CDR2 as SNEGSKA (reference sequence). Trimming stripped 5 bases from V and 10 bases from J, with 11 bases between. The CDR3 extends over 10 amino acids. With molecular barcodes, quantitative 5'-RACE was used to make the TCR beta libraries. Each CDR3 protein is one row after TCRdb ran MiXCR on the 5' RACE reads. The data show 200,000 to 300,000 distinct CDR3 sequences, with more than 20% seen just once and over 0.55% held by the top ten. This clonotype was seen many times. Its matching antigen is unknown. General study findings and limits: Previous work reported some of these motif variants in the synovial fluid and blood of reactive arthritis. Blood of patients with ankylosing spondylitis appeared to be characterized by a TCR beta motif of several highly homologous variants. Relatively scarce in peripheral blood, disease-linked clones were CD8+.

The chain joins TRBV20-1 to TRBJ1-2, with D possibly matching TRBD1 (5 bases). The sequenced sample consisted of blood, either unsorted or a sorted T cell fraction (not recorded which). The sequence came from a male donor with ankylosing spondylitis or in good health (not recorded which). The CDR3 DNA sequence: TGCAGTGCTGGTAGAGGGGACTACACCTTC. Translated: CSAGRGDYTF.